Below are 21 T cell receptor beta chains sequenced from a single sample in a study of graft-versus-host responses after intestinal transplantation listed by TCRdb under 2021. According to the study, the label for this sample's time point signals: cells obtained before transplantation from donor or recipient. Antigen specificity for these receptors is unknown. Library preparation was by the immunoSEQ multiplex PCR assay. TCRdb obtained this table from immuneACCESS and retained in-frame rearrangements with V and J assigned. These tables miss some clones; where compared with another copy, unresolved V genes account for less than half of the shortfall, and the remainder is unexplained. The sample table holds 130,000 or so clones, of which around 90% were seen once. 0.19% of the sample lies in the top ten. This specimen was unstimulated CD4+ T cells sorted from spleen or lymph node cells, taken before intestinal transplant. The receptor source for this set is a human donor who received an intestinal transplant.

The chain combines TRBV27 with TRBJ2-2; 8 nucleotides agree with TRBD2. This CDR3 spans 16 amino acids. V was pared by 2 bases and J by 5 bases, with 7 bases of the junction left unmatched. Per germline, CDR1 MNHEY and CDR2 SMNVEV (reference sequence). CDR3 DNA sequence: TGTGCCAGCAGTTTAGAGAGCGGGAGTGTAACCGGGGAGCTGTTTTTT. Protein sequence: CASSLESGSVTGELFF.

The chain couples TRBV6-1 to TRBJ2-7; D uncertain. Germline CDR1 MNHNS, CDR2 SASEGT. Trimming removed 8 bases from V and 5 bases from J, with 7 bases in between. CDR3 length equals 10 residues. CDR3 in amino acids: CASALDEQYF. The CDR3 region has the DNA TGTGCCAGCGCCTTAGACGAGCAGTACTTC.

This chain links TRBV27 with TRBJ2-7; TRBD2 agrees at 7 bases. Looked up from germline, CDR1 is MNHEY and CDR2 is SMNVEV (reference sequence). V trimming: 4 bases; J trimming: 6 bases; junction bases outside the gene matches: 0. The CDR3 has 11 amino acids. The CDR3 DNA sequence: TGTGCCAGCAGTTCGGGGGGCGAGCAGTACTTC. It codes for CASSSGGEQYF.

This sequence joins TRBV6-5 and TRBJ1-4, with D unclear. The CDR3 runs 15 residues. The ends were cut back, 6 bases at V and 2 bases at J, with 13 bases in the middle. CDR1 and CDR2 from the germline V gene are MNHEY and SVGAGI. The CDR3 nucleotides are TGTGCCAGCAGCGCAAACCACGGGACTAATGAAAAACTGTTTTTT. Amino acids: CASSANHGTNEKLFF.

The genes are TRBV7-9 and TRBJ2-3, with D perhaps TRBD1 (5 bases). Germline CDR1 is SEHNR and CDR2 is FQNEAQ (reference sequence). The V end was cut by 4 bases, the J end by 4 bases, with 12 bases between. CDR3 length: 14 residues. CDR3 sequence (DNA): TGTGCCAGCAGCTCCTCTCAGGGCGCAGATACGCAGTATTTT. It codes for CASSSSQGADTQYF.

V usage is TRBV9 and J usage is TRBJ2-1; 8 bases are a match to TRBD2. Germline values: CDR1 SGDLS, CDR2 YYNGEE. The CDR3 runs to 16 residues. The trim removed 4 bases at V and 8 bases at J, leaving 14 bases unmatched. For the CDR3, the DNA is TGTGCCAGCAGCCTTATCGGAGTAGCGGGAACCCATGAGCAGTTCTTC. Encoded protein: CASSLIGVAGTHEQFF.

This clone has more than one count but fewer than ten. V gene TRBV4-3 combines with J gene TRBJ2-5; 8 nucleotides match TRBD1. CDR1 is LGHNA, CDR2 YSLEER, per germline. CDR3 size: 15 residues. Losses at the gene ends were 0 bases for V and 8 bases for J; bases not matched to a gene: 8. CDR3: CASSQDTAGGFTQYF. The CDR3, as DNA: TGCGCCAGCAGCCAAGATACGGCAGGGGGCTTTACCCAGTACTTC.

The rearrangement links TRBV5-8 to TRBJ1-2; D is unresolved. Germline lookup yields CDR1 SGHTS and CDR2 YDEGEE. The CDR3 contains 16 residues. Between the trimmed V and J ends, which lost 4 bases and 4 bases, there was a span of 20 bases. This CDR3 reads CASSRIRGTGSYGYTF. The CDR3 nucleotides read TGTGCCAGCAGCCGAATTCGGGGTACTGGGAGCTATGGCTACACCTTC.

This clone was observed once. V and J are TRBV5-4 and TRBJ2-5, with 10 positions matching TRBD1. The J call may not be correct, given that the DNA end is closer to TRBJ2-7. Germline V gives CDR1 SGHNT, CDR2 YYREEE (reference sequence). The CDR3 totals 15 residues. The CDR3 here is CASSLEGQGSYEQYF. CDR3 DNA: TGTGCCAGCAGCTTGGAGGGACAGGGGTCCTACGAGCAGTACTTC.

The rearrangement uses TRBV19 and TRBJ2-7; tentative D call: TRBD2 (6 bases). CDR3 size: 14 residues. Germline V CDR1 and CDR2: LNHDA, SQIVND (reference sequence). Trimming pared 7 bases from V and 2 bases from J, leaving 15 bases between. The CDR3 loop is CASTRTIFPYEQYF. CDR3 in DNA: TGTGCCAGTACCCGGACTATTTTCCCCTACGAGCAGTACTTC. Drawing the rest from reference TRBV19 and TRBJ2-7, the complete variable domain is DGGITQSPKYLFRKEGQNVTLSCEQNLNHDAMYWYRQDPGQGLRLIYYSQIVNDFQKGDIAEGYSVSREKKESFPLTVTSAQKNPTAFYLCASTRTIFPYEQYFGPGTRLTVT.

V usage is TRBV28 and J usage is TRBJ1-5; D uncertain. The CDR3 is 14 amino acids. The V gene's germline CDR1 is MDHEN and CDR2 SYDVKM. V was trimmed by 6 bases and J by 4 bases, leaving 13 bases between them. The CDR3 sequence is CASRWTESNQPQHF. The CDR3 DNA follows: TGTGCCAGCAGATGGACCGAGTCTAATCAGCCCCAGCATTTT.

The chain combines TRBV28 with TRBJ1-5, with D maybe TRBD1 (6 bases). Germline V gene data show CDR1 as MDHEN and CDR2 as SYDVKM. CDR3 length equals 13 residues. V lost 5 bases to trimming and J lost 6 bases, with 11 bases between them. CDR3 DNA sequence: TGTGCCAGCAGTACAGGGAGGGGTCAGCCCCAGCATTTT. It yields the protein CASSTGRGQPQHF.

The chain employs TRBV2 and TRBJ2-5; D remains unclear. Germline V gene sequence: CDR1 SNHLY, CDR2 FYNNEI. This CDR3 contains 12 residues. The CDR3 protein is CATRTDQETQYF. The CDR3 DNA reads TGTGCTACCCGGACGGACCAAGAGACCCAGTACTTC.

The chain employs TRBV28 and TRBJ2-7; D ambiguous. CDR1 is MDHEN and CDR2 is SYDVKM in the germline V gene. The CDR3 extends over 15 amino acids. Trimming cost V 10 bases and J 2 bases, with 21 bases left between them. The CDR3 region is CAISDPAIGAYEQYF. In DNA, the CDR3 is TGTGCCATCTCGGACCCAGCGATAGGCGCCTACGAGCAGTACTTC.

The chain is built from TRBV2 and TRBJ1-2, with TRBD1 matching 9 bases. Germline V gene data show CDR1 as SNHLY and CDR2 as FYNNEI. CDR3 length equals 15 residues. V shed 5 bases, J shed 4 bases, and the junction held 8 bases outside the gene matches. In DNA, the CDR3 is TGTGCCAGCAGTCCCTTGAGACAGGGGGGCTATGGCTACACCTTC. Translating it yields CASSPLRQGGYGYTF. The variable domain in full, with the rest retrieved from reference TRBV2 and TRBJ1-2, is EPEVTQTPSHQVTQMGQEVILRCVPISNHLYFYWYRQILGQKVEFLVSFYNNEISEKSEIFDDQFSVERPDGSNFTLKIRSTKLEDSAMYFCASSPLRQGGYGYTFGSGTRLTVV.

This chain uses TRBV2 with TRBJ1-1; the D gene is possibly TRBD1 (5 bases). Trimming took off 4 bases at V and 5 bases at J, with 14 bases between the two ends. Germline assignment: CDR1 SNHLY and CDR2 FYNNEI. The CDR3 has 14 residues. The chain's CDR3 is CASSVGRGETEAFF. The CDR3 coding sequence is TGTGCCAGCAGTGTTGGGAGGGGAGAAACTGAAGCTTTCTTT. The full variable domain, in which reference TRBV2 and TRBJ1-1 provide the parts outside the CDR3, is EPEVTQTPSHQVTQMGQEVILRCVPISNHLYFYWYRQILGQKVEFLVSFYNNEISEKSEIFDDQFSVERPDGSNFTLKIRSTKLEDSAMYFCASSVGRGETEAFFGQGTRLTVV.

The chain combines TRBV7-9 with TRBJ1-2; D is unclear. The germline CDR1 and CDR2 sequences are SEHNR and FQNEAQ (reference sequence). The CDR3 contains 16 residues. The V end lost 2 bases, the J end lost 0 bases, and 13 bases lay between the germline ends. CDR3 DNA: TGTGCCAGCAGCTTATCGGTAATAGGGTCTAACTATGGCTACACCTTC. Translating it yields CASSLSVIGSNYGYTF.

The gene calls are TRBV9 and TRBJ2-7; 8 bases line up with TRBD2. Germline CDR1 and CDR2: SGDLS and YYNGEE. This CDR3 comprises 15 residues. V lost 2 bases and J lost 4; bases outside the gene matches: 8. This chain's CDR3 is CASSVAGGLGYEQYF. CDR3 nucleotide sequence: TGTGCCAGCAGCGTTGCGGGAGGACTAGGTTACGAGCAGTACTTC.

The chain joins TRBV6-5 to TRBJ2-7; 9 nucleotides align to TRBD2. The CDR3 has 15 residues. Germline V gives CDR1 MNHEY, CDR2 SVGAGI. V lost 2 bases and J lost 6; bases outside the gene matches: 8. CDR3 amino acids: CASSYKASGIVEQYF. In DNA form, the CDR3 reads TGTGCCAGCAGTTACAAGGCTAGCGGGATTGTCGAGCAGTACTTC.

This chain uses TRBV9 with TRBJ2-7; D not certain. The CDR3 is 14 amino acids. Germline-derived CDR1 and CDR2 are SGDLS and YYNGEE. Deletions cut 1 base from V and 2 bases from J, with 10 bases between. The chain's CDR3 is CASSVNSLAYEQYF. In DNA, the CDR3 is TGTGCCAGCAGCGTAAACTCTCTCGCCTACGAGCAGTACTTC.

The genes are TRBV29-1 and TRBJ2-3, with 15 bases lining up with TRBD2. V dropped 6 bases and J dropped 3; count of bases not matched to a gene: 4. The CDR3 is made up of 15 amino acids. The germline gives CDR1 SQVTM, CDR2 ANQGSEA. The CDR3 reads CSVCGTSGRTDTQYF. The CDR3 DNA reads TGCAGCGTATGCGGGACTAGCGGGAGGACAGATACGCAGTATTTT.